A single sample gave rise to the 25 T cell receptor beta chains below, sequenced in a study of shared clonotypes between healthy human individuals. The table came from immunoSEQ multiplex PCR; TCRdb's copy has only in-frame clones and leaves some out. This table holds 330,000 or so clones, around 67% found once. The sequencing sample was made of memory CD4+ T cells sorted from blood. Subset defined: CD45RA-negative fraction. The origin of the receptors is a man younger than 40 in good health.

The CDR3 nucleotides read TGTGCCAGCAGTTTACGACAGGCCTACGAGCAGTACTTC. It codes for CASSLRQAYEQYF. The genes are TRBV28 and TRBJ2-7, with D possibly TRBD1 on 6 matching bases. This CDR3 comprises 13 residues. Trimming left V 2 bases short and J 2 bases short, with 7 bases between. Germline CDR1 MDHEN, CDR2 SYDVKM.

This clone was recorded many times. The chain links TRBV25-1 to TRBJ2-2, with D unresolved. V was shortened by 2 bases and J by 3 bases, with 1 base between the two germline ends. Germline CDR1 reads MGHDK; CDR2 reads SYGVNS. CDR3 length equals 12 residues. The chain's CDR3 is CASSEDTGELFF. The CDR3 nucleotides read TGTGCCAGCAGTGAAGACACCGGGGAGCTGTTTTTT.

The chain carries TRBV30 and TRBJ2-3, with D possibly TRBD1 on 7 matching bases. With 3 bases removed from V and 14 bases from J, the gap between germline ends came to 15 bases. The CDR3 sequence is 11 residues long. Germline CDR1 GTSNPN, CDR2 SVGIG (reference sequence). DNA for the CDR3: TGTGCCTGGAGACCCAGGGGGGTCCCGTATTTT. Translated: CAWRPRGVPYF.

The CDR3 sequence: CASSQGDTYGYTF. The CDR3 DNA reads as TGTGCCAGCAGCCAGGGGGATACATATGGCTACACCTTC. This chain connects TRBV25-1 to TRBJ1-2; the match to TRBD1 covers 7 bases. Germline V CDR1 and CDR2: MGHDK, SYGVNS. CDR3 length: 13 amino acids. V dropped 6 bases and J dropped 5; count of bases not matched to a gene: 6.

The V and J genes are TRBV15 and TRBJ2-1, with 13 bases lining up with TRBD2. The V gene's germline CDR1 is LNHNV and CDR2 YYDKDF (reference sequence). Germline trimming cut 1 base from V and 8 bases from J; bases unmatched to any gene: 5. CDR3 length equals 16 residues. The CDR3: CATSRGLAGGVDEQFF. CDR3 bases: TGTGCCACCAGCAGAGGACTAGCGGGAGGCGTGGATGAGCAGTTCTTC. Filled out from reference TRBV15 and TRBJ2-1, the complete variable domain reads DAMVIQNPRYQVTQFGKPVTLSCSQTLNHNVMYWYQQKSSQAPKLLFHYYDKDFNNEADTPDNFQSRRPNTSFCFLDIRSPGLGDTAMYLCATSRGLAGGVDEQFFGPGTRLTVL.

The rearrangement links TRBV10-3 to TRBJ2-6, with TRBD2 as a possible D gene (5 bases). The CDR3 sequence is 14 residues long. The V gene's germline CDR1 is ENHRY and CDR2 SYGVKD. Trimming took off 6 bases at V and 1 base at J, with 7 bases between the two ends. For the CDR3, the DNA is TGTGCCATCAGGAGGGTTTCTGGGGCCAACGTCCTGACTTTC. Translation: CAIRRVSGANVLTF.

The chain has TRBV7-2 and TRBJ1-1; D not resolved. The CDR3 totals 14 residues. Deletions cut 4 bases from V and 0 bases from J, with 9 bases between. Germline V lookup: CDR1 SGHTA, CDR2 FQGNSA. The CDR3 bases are TGTGCCAGCAGCTATGCAGGAGTGAACACTGAAGCTTTCTTT. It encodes CASSYAGVNTEAFF.

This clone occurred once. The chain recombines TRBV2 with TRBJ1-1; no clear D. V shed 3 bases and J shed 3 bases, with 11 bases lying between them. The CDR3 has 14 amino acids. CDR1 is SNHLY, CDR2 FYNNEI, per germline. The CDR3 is CASSDLVGYTEAFF. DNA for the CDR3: TGTGCCAGCAGTGACCTGGTTGGCTACACTGAAGCTTTCTTT.

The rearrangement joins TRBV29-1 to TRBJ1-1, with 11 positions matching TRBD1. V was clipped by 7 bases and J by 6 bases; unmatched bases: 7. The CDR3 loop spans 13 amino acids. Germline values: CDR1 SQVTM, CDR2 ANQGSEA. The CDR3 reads CSAIRDRGAEAFF. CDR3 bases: TGCAGCGCGATCAGGGACAGGGGGGCTGAAGCTTTCTTT.

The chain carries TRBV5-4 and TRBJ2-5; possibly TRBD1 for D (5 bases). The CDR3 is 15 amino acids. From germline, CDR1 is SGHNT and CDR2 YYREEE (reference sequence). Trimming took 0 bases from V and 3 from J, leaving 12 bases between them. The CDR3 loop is CASSLEMGRKETQYF. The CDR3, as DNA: TGTGCCAGCAGCTTGGAAATGGGGCGCAAAGAGACCCAGTACTTC.

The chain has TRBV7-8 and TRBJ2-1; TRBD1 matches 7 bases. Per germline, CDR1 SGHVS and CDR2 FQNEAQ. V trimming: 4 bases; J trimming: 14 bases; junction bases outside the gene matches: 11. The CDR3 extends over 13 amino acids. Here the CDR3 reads CASSSNSGTDKFF. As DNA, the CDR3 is TGTGCCAGCAGCTCCAACTCCGGGACAGACAAGTTCTTC.

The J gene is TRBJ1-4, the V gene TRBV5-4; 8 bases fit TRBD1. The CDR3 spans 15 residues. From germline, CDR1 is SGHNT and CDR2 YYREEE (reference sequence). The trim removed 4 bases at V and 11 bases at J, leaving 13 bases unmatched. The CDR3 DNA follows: TGTGCCAGCAGCACAACAGGGGGGAGCAGAAGTAAACTGTTTTTT. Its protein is CASSTTGGSRSKLFF.

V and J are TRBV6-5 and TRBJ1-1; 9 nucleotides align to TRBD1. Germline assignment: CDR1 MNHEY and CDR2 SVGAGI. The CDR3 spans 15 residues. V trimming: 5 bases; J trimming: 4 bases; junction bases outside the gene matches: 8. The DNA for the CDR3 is TGTGCCAGCAGTCAACAGGGGGCTGGACTCACTGAAGCTTTCTTT. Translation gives CASSQQGAGLTEAFF.

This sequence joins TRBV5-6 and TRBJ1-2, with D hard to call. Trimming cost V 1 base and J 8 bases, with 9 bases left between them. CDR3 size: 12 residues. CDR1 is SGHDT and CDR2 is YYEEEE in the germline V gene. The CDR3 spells CASSLKAPGYTF. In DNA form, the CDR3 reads TGTGCCAGCAGCTTGAAGGCCCCCGGCTACACCTTC.

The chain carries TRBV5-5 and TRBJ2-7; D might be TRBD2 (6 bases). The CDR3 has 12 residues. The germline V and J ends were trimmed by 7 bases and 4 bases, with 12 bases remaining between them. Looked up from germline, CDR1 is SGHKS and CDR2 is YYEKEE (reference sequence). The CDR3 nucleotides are TGTGCCAGCCGGGAGAACCTATACGAGCAGTACTTC. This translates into CASRENLYEQYF. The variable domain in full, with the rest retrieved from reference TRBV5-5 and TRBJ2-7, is DAGVTQSPTHLIKTRGQQVTLRCSPISGHKSVSWYQQVLGQGPQFIFQYYEKEERGRGNFPDRFSARQFPNYSSELNVNALLLGDSALYLCASRENLYEQYFGPGTRLTVT.

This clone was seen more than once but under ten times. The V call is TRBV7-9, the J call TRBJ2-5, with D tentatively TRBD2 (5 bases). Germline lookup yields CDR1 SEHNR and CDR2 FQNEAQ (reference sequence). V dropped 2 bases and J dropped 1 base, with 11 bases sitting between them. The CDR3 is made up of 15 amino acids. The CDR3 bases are TGTGCCAGCAGCTTAAGAGCGGCGATCCAAGAGACCCAGTACTTC. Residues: CASSLRAAIQETQYF.

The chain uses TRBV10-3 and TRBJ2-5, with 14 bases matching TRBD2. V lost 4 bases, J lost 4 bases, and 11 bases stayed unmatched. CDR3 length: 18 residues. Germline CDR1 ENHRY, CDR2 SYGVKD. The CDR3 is CAISAYMGLAGDLETQYF. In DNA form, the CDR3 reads TGTGCCATCAGTGCATATATGGGACTAGCGGGAGACTTAGAGACCCAGTACTTC.

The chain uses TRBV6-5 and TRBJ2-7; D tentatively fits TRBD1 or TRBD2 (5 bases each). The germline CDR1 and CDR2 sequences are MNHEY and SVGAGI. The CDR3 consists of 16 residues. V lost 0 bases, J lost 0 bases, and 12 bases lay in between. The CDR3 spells CASSYSKTDYSYEQYF. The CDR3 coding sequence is TGTGCCAGCAGTTACTCGAAGACAGACTACTCCTACGAGCAGTACTTC.

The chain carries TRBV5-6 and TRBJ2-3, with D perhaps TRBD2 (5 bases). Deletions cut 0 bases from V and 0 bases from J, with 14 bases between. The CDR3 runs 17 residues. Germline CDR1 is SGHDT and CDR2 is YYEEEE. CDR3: CASSLDGRLPSTDTQYF. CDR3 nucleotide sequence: TGTGCCAGCAGCTTGGATGGTCGACTACCTAGCACAGATACGCAGTATTTT.

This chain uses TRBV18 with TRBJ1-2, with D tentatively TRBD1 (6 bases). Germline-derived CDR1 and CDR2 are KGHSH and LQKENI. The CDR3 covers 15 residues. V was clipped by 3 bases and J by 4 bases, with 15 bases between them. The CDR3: CASSPMYGQTYGYTF. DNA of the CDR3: TGTGCCAGCTCACCGATGTACGGACAGACCTATGGCTACACCTTC.

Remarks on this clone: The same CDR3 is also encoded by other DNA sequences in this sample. The CDR3 here is CASSPSRGGNTEAFF. The DNA for the CDR3 is TGTGCCAGCTCACCATCTAGGGGAGGAAACACTGAAGCTTTCTTT. The J gene is TRBJ1-1, the V gene TRBV18, with D maybe TRBD1 (5 bases). The V and J ends lost 2 bases and 2 bases respectively, with 12 bases between them. The CDR3 has 15 amino acids. Per germline, CDR1 KGHSH and CDR2 LQKENI.

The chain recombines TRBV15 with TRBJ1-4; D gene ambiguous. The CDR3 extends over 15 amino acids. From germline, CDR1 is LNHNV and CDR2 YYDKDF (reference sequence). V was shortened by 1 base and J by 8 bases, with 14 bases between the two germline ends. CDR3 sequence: CATSRATYTGEKLFF. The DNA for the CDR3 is TGTGCCACCAGCAGAGCGACCTACACGGGGGAAAAACTGTTTTTT. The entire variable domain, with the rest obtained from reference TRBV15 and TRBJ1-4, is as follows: DAMVIQNPRYQVTQFGKPVTLSCSQTLNHNVMYWYQQKSSQAPKLLFHYYDKDFNNEADTPDNFQSRRPNTSFCFLDIRSPGLGDTAMYLCATSRATYTGEKLFFGSGTQLSVL.

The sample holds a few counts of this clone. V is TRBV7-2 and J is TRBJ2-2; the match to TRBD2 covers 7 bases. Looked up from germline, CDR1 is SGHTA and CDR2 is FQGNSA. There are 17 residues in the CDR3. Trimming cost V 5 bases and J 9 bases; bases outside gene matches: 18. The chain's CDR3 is CASSRSGASGGHRELFF. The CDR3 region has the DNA TGTGCCAGCAGCCGCAGTGGGGCTAGCGGAGGGCACCGGGAGCTGTTTTTT.

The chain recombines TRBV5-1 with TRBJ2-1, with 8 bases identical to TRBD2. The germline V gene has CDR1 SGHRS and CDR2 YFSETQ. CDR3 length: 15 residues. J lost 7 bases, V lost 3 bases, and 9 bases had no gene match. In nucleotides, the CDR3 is TGCGCCAGCAGCTCCTCTAGCGGGCCTATAAATGAGCAGTTCTTC. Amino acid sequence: CASSSSSGPINEQFF. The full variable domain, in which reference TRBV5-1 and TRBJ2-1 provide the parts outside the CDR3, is KAGVTQTPRYLIKTRGQQVTLSCSPISGHRSVSWYQQTPGQGLQFLFEYFSETQRNKGNFPGRFSGRQFSNSRSEMNVSTLELGDSALYLCASSSSSGPINEQFFGPGTRLTVL.

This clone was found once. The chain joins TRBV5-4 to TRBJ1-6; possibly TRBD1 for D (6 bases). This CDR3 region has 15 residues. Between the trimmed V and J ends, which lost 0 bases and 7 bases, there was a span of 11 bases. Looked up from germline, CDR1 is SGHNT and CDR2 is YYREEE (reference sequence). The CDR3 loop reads CASSLEGVANSPLHF. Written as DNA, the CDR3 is TGTGCCAGCAGCTTGGAGGGGGTGGCGAATTCACCCCTCCACTTT.